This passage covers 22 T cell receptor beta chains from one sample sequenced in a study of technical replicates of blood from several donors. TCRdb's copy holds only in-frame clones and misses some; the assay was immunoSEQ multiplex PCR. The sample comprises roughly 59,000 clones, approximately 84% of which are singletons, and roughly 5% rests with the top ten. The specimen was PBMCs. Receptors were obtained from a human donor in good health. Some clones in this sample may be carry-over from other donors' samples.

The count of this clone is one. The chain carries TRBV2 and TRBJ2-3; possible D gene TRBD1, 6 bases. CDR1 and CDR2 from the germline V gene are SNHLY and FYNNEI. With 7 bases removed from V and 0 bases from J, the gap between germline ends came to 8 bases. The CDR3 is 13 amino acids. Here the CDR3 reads CASIGGSTDTQYF. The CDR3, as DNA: TGTGCCAGCATAGGGGGAAGCACAGATACGCAGTATTTT.

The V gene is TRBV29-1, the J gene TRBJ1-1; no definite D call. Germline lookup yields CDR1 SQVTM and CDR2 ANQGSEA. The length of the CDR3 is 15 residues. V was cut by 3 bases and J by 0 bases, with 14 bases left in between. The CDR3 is CSVDFVEALNTEAFF. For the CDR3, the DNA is TGCAGCGTTGATTTTGTGGAGGCACTGAACACTGAAGCTTTCTTT.

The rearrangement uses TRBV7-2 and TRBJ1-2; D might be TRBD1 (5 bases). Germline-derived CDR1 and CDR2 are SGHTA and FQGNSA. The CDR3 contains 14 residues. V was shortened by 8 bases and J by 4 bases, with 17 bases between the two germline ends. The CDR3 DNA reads TGTGCCAGCGCGCGTCAGGGAACCAGCTATGGCTACACCTTC. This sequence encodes CASARQGTSYGYTF.

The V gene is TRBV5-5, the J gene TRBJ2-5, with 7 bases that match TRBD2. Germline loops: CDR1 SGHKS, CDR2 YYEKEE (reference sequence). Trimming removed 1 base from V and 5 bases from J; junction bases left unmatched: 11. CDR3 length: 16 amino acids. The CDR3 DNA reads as TGTGCCAGCAGCTTGACGGGGGAGGGCCTCAGGGAGACCCAGTACTTC. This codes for CASSLTGEGLRETQYF.

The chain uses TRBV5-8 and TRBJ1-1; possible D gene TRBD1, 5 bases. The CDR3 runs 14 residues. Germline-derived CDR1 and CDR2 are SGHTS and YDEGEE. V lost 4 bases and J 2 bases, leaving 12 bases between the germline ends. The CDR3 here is CASSQRDRNTEAFF. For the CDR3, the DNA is TGTGCCAGCAGCCAGAGAGACAGAAACACTGAAGCTTTCTTT. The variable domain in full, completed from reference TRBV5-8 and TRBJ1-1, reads EAGVTQSPTHLIKTRGQQATLRCSPISGHTSVYWYQQALGLGLQFLLWYDEGEERNRGNFPPRFSGRQFPNYSSELNVNALELEDSALYLCASSQRDRNTEAFFGQGTRLTVV.

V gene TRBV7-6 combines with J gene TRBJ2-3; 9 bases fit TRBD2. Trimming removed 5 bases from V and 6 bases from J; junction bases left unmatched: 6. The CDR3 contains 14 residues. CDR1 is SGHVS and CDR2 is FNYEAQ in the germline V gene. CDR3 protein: CASSPGLADDTQYF. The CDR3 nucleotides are TGTGCCAGCAGCCCGGGACTAGCCGACGATACGCAGTATTTT.

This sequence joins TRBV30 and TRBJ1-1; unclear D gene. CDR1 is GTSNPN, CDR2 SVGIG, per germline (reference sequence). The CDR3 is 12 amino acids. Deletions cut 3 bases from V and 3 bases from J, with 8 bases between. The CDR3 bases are TGTGCCTGGAGGTACGGGGACACTGAAGCTTTCTTT. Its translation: CAWRYGDTEAFF.

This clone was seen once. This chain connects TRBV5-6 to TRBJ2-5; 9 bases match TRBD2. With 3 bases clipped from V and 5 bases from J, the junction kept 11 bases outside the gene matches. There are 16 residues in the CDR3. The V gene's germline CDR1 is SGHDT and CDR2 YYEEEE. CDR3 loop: CASSSKTTSGWETQYF. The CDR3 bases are TGTGCCAGCAGCTCGAAGACGACTAGCGGTTGGGAGACCCAGTACTTC.

The CDR3, as DNA: TGTGCCAGCAGCGGTAGTAAAGATACGCAGTATTTT. Amino acids: CASSGSKDTQYF. The V and J genes are TRBV9 and TRBJ2-3, with D unclear. V lost 3 bases, J lost 5 bases, and 7 bases lay in between. This CDR3 region has 12 residues. Germline V gene data show CDR1 as SGDLS and CDR2 as YYNGEE.

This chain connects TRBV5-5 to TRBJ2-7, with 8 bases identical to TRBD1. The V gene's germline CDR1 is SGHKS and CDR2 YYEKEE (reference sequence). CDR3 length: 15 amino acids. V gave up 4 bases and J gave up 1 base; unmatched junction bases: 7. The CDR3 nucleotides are TGTGCCAGCAGCGCCAGACAGGGGACATCCTACGAGCAGTACTTC. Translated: CASSARQGTSYEQYF.

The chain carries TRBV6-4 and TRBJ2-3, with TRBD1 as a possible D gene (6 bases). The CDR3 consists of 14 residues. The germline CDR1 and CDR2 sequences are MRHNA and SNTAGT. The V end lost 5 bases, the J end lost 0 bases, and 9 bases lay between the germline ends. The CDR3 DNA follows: TGTGCCAGCAGTCGGGACAAGAGCACAGATACGCAGTATTTT. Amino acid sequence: CASSRDKSTDTQYF.

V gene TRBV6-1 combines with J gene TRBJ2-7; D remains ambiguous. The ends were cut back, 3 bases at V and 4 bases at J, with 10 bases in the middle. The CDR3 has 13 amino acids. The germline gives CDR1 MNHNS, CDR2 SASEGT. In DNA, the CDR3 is TGTGCCAGCAGTGAGTCTAACGGTTACGAGCAGTACTTC. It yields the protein CASSESNGYEQYF.

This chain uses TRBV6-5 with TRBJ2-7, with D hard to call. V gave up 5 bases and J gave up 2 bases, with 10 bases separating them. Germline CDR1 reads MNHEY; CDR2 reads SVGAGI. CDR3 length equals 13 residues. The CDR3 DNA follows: TGTGCCAGCAGTATCGGTTATGCCTACGAGCAGTACTTC. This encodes CASSIGYAYEQYF.

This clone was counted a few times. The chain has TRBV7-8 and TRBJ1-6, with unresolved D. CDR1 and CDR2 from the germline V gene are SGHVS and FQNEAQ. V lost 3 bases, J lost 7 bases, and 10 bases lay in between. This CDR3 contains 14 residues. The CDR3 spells CASSFESRNSPLHF. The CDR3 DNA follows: TGTGCCAGCAGCTTCGAGTCGAGGAATTCACCCCTCCACTTT.

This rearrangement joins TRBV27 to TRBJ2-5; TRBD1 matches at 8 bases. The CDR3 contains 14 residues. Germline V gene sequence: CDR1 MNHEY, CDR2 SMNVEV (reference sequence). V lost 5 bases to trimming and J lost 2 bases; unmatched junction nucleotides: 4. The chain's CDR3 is CASSAHRGQETQYF. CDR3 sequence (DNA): TGTGCCAGCAGTGCCCACAGGGGGCAAGAGACCCAGTACTTC.

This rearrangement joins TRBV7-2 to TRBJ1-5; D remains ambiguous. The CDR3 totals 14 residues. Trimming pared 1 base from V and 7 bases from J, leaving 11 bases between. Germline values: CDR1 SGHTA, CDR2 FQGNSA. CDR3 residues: CASSLGGREQPQHF. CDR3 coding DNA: TGTGCCAGCAGCTTAGGTGGTCGGGAACAGCCCCAGCATTTT.

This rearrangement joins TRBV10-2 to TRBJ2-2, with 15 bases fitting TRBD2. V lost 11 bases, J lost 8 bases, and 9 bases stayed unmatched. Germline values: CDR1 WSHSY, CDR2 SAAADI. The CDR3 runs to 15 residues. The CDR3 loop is CAGRTSGGAGGELFF. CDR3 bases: TGCGCCGGCCGGACTAGCGGGGGGGCCGGGGGGGAGCTGTTTTTT.

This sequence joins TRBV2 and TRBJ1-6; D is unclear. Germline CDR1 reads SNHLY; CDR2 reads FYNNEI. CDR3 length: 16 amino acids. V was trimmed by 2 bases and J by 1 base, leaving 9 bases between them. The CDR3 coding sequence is TGTGCCAGCAGTGAACGTCGCAGGTCCTATAATTCACCCCTCCACTTT. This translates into CASSERRRSYNSPLHF.

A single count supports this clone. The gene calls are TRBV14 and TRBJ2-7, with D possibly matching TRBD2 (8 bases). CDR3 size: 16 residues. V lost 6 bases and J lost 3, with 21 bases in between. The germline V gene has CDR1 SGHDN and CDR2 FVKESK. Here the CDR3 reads CASSQGVAGGLYEQYF. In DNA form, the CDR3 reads TGTGCCAGCAGTCAGGGGGTGGCGGGAGGCCTCTACGAGCAGTACTTC.

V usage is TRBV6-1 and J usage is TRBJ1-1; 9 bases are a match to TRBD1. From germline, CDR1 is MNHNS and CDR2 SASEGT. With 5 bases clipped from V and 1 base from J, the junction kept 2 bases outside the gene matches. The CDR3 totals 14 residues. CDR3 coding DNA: TGTGCCAGCAGTCGGGGACAGGGGAACACTGAAGCTTTCTTT. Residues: CASSRGQGNTEAFF.

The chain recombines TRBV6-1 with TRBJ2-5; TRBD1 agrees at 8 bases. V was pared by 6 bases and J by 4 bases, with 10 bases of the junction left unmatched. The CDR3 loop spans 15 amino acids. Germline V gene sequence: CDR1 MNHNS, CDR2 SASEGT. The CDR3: CASSYTLDRGETQYF. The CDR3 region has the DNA TGTGCCAGCAGCTATACCCTCGACAGGGGAGAGACCCAGTACTTC.

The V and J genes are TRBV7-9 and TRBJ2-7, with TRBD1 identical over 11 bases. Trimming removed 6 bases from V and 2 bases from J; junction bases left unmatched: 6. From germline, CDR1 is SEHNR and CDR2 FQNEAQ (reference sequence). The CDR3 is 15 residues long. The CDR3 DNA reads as TGTGCCAGCAGTTCAGGACAGGGGGCGACCTACGAGCAGTACTTC. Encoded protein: CASSSGQGATYEQYF.